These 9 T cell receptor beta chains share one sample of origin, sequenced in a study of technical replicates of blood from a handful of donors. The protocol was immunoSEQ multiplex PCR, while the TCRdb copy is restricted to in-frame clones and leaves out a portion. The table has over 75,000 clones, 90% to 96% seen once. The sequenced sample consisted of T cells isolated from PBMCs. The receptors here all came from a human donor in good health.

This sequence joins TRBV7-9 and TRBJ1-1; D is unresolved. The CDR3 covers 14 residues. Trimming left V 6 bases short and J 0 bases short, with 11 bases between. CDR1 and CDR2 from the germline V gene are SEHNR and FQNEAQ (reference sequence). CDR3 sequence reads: CASSPGGMNTEAFF. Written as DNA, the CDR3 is TGTGCCAGCAGTCCCGGAGGGATGAACACTGAAGCTTTCTTT.

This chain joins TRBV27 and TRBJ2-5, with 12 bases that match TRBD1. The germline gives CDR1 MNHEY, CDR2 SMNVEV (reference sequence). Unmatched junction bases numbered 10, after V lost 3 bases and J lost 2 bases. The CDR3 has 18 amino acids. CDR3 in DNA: TGTGCCAGCAGTTTCCTGGGACAGGGGGCAGGGCTGCAAGAGACCCAGTACTTC. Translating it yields CASSFLGQGAGLQETQYF.

This CDR3 reads CASSESGGQETQYF. The CDR3 DNA sequence: TGTGCCAGCAGTGAAAGCGGGGGTCAAGAGACCCAGTACTTC. The chain carries TRBV25-1 and TRBJ2-5, with TRBD2 identical over 8 bases. This CDR3 has 14 amino acids. Per germline, CDR1 MGHDK and CDR2 SYGVNS. V lost 2 bases, J lost 2 bases, and 1 base stayed unmatched.

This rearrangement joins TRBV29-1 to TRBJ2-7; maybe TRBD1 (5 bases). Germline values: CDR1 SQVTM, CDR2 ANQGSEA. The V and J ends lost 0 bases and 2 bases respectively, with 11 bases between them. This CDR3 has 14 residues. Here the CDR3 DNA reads TGCAGCGTTGAAGACCTCGACAGTCCCTACGAGCAGTACTTC. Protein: CSVEDLDSPYEQYF.

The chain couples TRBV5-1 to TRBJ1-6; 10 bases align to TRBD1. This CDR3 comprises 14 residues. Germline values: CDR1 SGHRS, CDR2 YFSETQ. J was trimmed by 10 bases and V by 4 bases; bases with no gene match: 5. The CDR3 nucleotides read TGCGCCAGCAGCCCCGGGACAGGGGTCTCACCCCTCCACTTT. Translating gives CASSPGTGVSPLHF.

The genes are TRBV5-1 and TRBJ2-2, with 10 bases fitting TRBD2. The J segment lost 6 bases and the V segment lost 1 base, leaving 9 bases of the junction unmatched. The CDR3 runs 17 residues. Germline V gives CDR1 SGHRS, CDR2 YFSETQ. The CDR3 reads CASSLTSGENDSGELFF. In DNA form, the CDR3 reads TGCGCCAGCAGCTTGACTAGCGGGGAGAATGATTCCGGGGAGCTGTTTTTT. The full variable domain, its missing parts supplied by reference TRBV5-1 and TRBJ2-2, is KAGVTQTPRYLIKTRGQQVTLSCSPISGHRSVSWYQQTPGQGLQFLFEYFSETQRNKGNFPGRFSGRQFSNSRSEMNVSTLELGDSALYLCASSLTSGENDSGELFFGEGSRLTVL.

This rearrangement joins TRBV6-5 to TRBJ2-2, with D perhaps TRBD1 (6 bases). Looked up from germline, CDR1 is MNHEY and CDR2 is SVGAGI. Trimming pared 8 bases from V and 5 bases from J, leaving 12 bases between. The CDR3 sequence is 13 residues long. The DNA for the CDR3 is TGTGCCAGCTCCGGGACAATTACCGGGGAGCTGTTTTTT. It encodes CASSGTITGELFF.

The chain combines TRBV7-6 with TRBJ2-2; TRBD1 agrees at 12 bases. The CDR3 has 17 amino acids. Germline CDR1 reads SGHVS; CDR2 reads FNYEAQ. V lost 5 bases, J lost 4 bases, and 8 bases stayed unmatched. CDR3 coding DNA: TGTGCCAGCAGCGCCTCTCCGGGACAGGGGGCCACCGGGGAGCTGTTTTTT. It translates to CASSASPGQGATGELFF.

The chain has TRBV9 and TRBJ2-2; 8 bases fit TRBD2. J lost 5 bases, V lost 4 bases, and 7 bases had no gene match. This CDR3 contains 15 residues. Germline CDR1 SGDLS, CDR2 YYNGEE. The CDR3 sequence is CASSPVAGNTGELFF. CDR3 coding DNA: TGTGCCAGCAGCCCGGTAGCGGGGAATACCGGGGAGCTGTTTTTT.